The sequence of this TCR beta chain was determined in a study of T cells in Graves' hyperthyroidism and ophthalmopathy (dated by TCRdb to the late 2010s). For the study in its entirety: Peripheral blood was collected at initial diagnosis, before any treatment. A discovery cohort of roughly 100 patients, approximately 45 with Graves' ophthalmopathy and approximately 55 with stable Graves' hyperthyroidism, was used to find distinguishing TCR V-J signatures. An independent validation cohort of 18 to 20 hyperthyroidism patients and over 15 patients who later progressed to ophthalmopathy tested prospective prediction of ophthalmopathy. The 95 to 100 discovery patients were divided at random into training and test sets in a 7:3 ratio. In addition, the study compared T-cell repertoires in thyroid tissue and in blood from several Graves' hyperthyroidism patients. After sampling, hyperthyroidism patients received methimazole starting at 30 mg daily, and ophthalmopathy patients received high-dose intravenous methylprednisolone. According to the paper, TCR Vbeta CDR3 sequencing was carried out on approximately 140 peripheral blood samples, which came from fewer than 50 ophthalmopathy, approximately 78 hyperthyroidism and approximately 17 progressor patients.

Paper-wide results and their limitations: No statistical method was used to fix the sample size in advance, and group allocation was not hidden from the investigators. Most expanded thyroid clonotypes (frequency above 0.001) were also detected in blood, suggesting blood repertoires may reflect thyroid immune responses. In validation, progression to ophthalmopathy was predicted by the model with more than 65% sensitivity and 72.22% specificity, a median of approximately 7.1 months before onset. In cross-validation, a model built on a 13 V-J signature told ophthalmopathy apart from stable hyperthyroidism with 85% to 90% sensitivity and about 81% specificity, and in testing the same model reached 80%/75%.

Moderately to severely active disease, a Clinical Activity Score of at least 3, a NOSPECS grade of at least 4, and a duration under 3 months were present in ophthalmopathy patients. Patients with uncontrolled infections, other autoimmune diseases, pregnancy or lactation were excluded. Diagnoses relied on clinical symptoms, serum thyroxine and TRAb, thyroid ultrasound and orbital computed tomography. PBMCs were separated from roughly 10 ml of fresh peripheral blood using Ficoll-Paque density gradient centrifugation. Total RNA was extracted with Trizol reagent, and quality was checked on an Agilent 2100 Bioanalyzer. TCR beta CDR3 regions were amplified from RNA transcripts. The TCR CDR3 was subjected to a first round of RT-PCR using the HTBI primer set and the Qiagen OneStep RT-PCR kit. Libraries were constructed in a second round of multiplex PCR, after which size selection and purification were carried out. Paired-end sequencing of the libraries was performed with 100 bp reads on an Illumina HiSeq2000. On the study's bioinformatics: SOAPnuke was used to process the raw data, removing reads that contained adapters or uncalled bases, had a mean Phred below 15, or lacked an exact match to the constant primer or identifier. COPE v1.2.5 was used to merge high-quality paired reads, and clonotypes were defined as unique nucleotide sequences. MiTCR v1.1 was used to align clonotypes to the IMGT TRBV, TRBD and TRBJ reference segments. Only V-J combinations with frequency above 0.0001, covering about 99% of repertoires, were analysed. The TCS score was defined as F50 (clonal expansion) divided by E x V (chaos), with BLOSUM62-based TCRdist calculated between CDR3 peptides within each V-J. Welch's t-statistics and random forest reduced 450 to 600 V-J features to 10 to 15, which were used in a naive Bayes classifier (R e1071). TCRdb ran its own pipeline on the public reads, namely fastp trimming at Q25 and MiXCR clone calling, and kept in-frame beta chains. Records with the same CDR3 protein are collapsed into one entry carrying the most frequent genes and DNA. Clone size and V and J calls follow TCRdb, not the original study. The sample includes 400,000 or so distinct CDR3 sequences, with more than 13% observed a single time. 28% of the sample rests with the top ten.

Of note for this clonotype: The antigen it recognizes is unknown. The input lacks base qualities; no much larger clone sits a single base away.

This sequence originates from a man aged 50 to 59 with Graves' ophthalmopathy. Sample: blood.

The CDR3 reads as follows: CASSYPFGQGAFVITNTDTQYF. The nucleotides are TGTGCCAGCAGTTATCCGTTTGGACAGGGGGCTTTCGTCATCACAAACACAGATACGCAGTATTTT. The rearranged segments are TRBV6-2 or TRBV6-3 and TRBJ2-3, with 11 bases matching TRBD1. Looking up the germline V gene yields CDR1 MNHEY and CDR2 SVGEGT. V is cut back by 3 bases and J by 2 bases, with 22 bases in the junction unmatched. The CDR3 sequence holds 22 residues, the cysteine and phenylalanine included. Only the CDR3 DNA is retained, 66 bases long and in frame from the first base.